The clone carrying this TCR beta chain was detected ten times or more. The antigen is unknown. The sample belongs to a study of Graves' ophthalmopathy and Graves' hyperthyroidism. Study details: Peripheral blood was gathered at the point of initial diagnosis, before any treatment started. General study points: A model of 13 signatures distinguished ophthalmopathy from stable hyperthyroidism at less than 90% sensitivity and 81.08% specificity.

Amplified TCR beta CDR3 regions were obtained using RNA transcripts as template. The workflow started with a first-round RT-PCR run with HTBI primers and then moved on to a second-round multiplex PCR. Using its own MiXCR run on the multiplex PCR reads, TCRdb lists one record per CDR3 protein. The sample lists just over 600,000 distinct CDR3 sequences, about a fifth seen once, with approximately 7% in the top ten. Eligible hyperthyroidism cases comprised new diagnoses of under 2 months' duration in individuals aged 18 to 65. The diagnosis combined clinical symptoms, thyroxine, TRAb, thyroid ultrasound and orbital computed tomography scans. The receptor was derived from a woman under 30 with stable Graves' hyperthyroidism. Some clones in this sample may be carry-over from other donors' samples. The sample taken for sequencing was peripheral blood.

The CDR3 loop reads CASSFGQARAYEQYF. The CDR3 DNA reads TGTGCCAGCAGTTTTGGACAGGCAAGAGCCTACGAGCAGTACTTC. V gene TRBV6-2 or TRBV6-3 combines with J gene TRBJ2-7; 7 bases line up with TRBD1. V shed 4 bases, J shed 2 bases, and the junction held 8 bases outside the gene matches. Germline V gene lookup returns CDR1 MNHEY and CDR2 SVGEGT. This CDR3 is built from 15 residues.